This T cell receptor (beta chain) was captured in a study of cytomegalovirus exposure and HLA in healthy donors. J lost 4 bases, V lost 5 bases, and 8 bases had no gene match. The CDR3 loop spans 14 amino acids. Germline CDR1 and CDR2: MNHEY and SVGAGI. Primers included in the PCR were 60 Vbeta and 13 Jbeta primers. Assay: immunoSEQ multiplex PCR; the TCRdb copy retains only in-frame clones and omits some. The top ten clones hold around a tenth of a sample with some 150,000 clones, roughly four fifths of them seen once. The chain couples TRBV6-5 to TRBJ2-7, with 7 bases lining up with TRBD2. Sequenced: PBMCs. The sequence came from a man aged 50 to 60 in good health and CMV-seropositive. For the CDR3, the DNA is TGTGCCAGCAGTCCCTCGACTAGCACTTACGAGCAGTACTTC. Protein sequence: CASSPSTSTYEQYF.